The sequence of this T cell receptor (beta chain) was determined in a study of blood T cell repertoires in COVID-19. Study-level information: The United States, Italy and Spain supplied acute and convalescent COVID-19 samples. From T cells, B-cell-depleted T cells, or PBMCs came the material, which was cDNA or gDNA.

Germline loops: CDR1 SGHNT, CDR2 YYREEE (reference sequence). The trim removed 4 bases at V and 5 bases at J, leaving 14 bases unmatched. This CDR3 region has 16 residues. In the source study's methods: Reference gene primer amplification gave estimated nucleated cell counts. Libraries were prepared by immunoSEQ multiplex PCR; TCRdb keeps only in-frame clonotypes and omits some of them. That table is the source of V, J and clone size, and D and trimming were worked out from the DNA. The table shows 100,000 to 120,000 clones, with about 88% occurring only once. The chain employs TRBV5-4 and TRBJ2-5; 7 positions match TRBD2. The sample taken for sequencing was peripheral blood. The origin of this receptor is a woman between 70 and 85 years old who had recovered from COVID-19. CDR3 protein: CASSPRGGGRWETQYF. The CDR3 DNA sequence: TGTGCCAGCAGCCCCCGGGGCGGGGGAAGGTGGGAGACCCAGTACTTC.